Shown below are 18 T cell receptor beta chains from a single sample sequenced in a study of T cell therapy after organ transplantation. Time point indicated: 20-29 weeks after completion of therapy. The method was immunoSEQ multiplex PCR; TCRdb's version includes in-frame clones alone and lacks a portion of them. The data show about 15,000 clones, about 85% seen once. The antigens of these receptors remain unknown. This material consisted of CD8+ T cells from blood, taken after autologous CMV-specific T cell therapy. The receptors originated from a human patient who had received a solid organ transplant and had CMV disease. Some of the T cells may derive from the graft donor.

The gene calls are TRBV27 and TRBJ2-5, with 8 bases aligning to TRBD1. Germline V CDR1 and CDR2: MNHEY, SMNVEV (reference sequence). V was clipped by 4 bases and J by 5 bases; unmatched bases: 9. This CDR3 has 15 amino acids. Here the CDR3 DNA reads TGTGCCAGCAGTTACCAAGGACAGGGAGCGGAGACCCAGTACTTC. This translates into CASSYQGQGAETQYF.

This clone was seen more than once but under ten times. The rearrangement links TRBV6-4 to TRBJ1-2, with a possible D match to TRBD1 (5 bases). Trimming took 2 bases from V and 6 from J, leaving 13 bases between them. CDR1 is MRHNA and CDR2 is SNTAGT in the germline V gene. This CDR3 comprises 14 residues. Here the CDR3 DNA reads TGTGCCAGCAGTGACGGGGCAGGAGGACATGGCTACACCTTC. Encoded protein: CASSDGAGGHGYTF.

The chain is built from TRBV27 and TRBJ2-1, with 7 positions matching TRBD2. With V trimmed by 6 bases and J by 3 bases, 11 bases remained unmatched. Germline values: CDR1 MNHEY, CDR2 SMNVEV (reference sequence). CDR3 length: 16 amino acids. In nucleotides, the CDR3 is TGTGCCAGCAGCGGATCAAAGGGAGGGGTCTACAATGAGCAGTTCTTC. Translating it yields CASSGSKGGVYNEQFF.

The V and J genes are TRBV5-6 and TRBJ2-1; TRBD1 matches at 9 bases. The CDR3 covers 17 residues. The V gene's germline CDR1 is SGHDT and CDR2 YYEEEE. Trimming at V came to 4 bases and at J to 3 bases, leaving 11 bases not matched to a gene. The CDR3: CASSPTTGTGNYNEQFF. Written as DNA, the CDR3 is TGTGCCAGCAGCCCTACCACCGGGACAGGGAACTACAATGAGCAGTTCTTC.

The rearrangement uses TRBV7-9 and TRBJ2-6, with 12 nucleotides matching TRBD2. This CDR3 contains 19 residues. CDR1 and CDR2 from the germline V gene are SEHNR and FQNEAQ (reference sequence). The junction had 12 bases not matched to a gene; V was cut back by 5 bases and J by 4 bases. In DNA, the CDR3 is TGTGCCAGCAGCCGTCTTCCGGGACTAGCGGGTATCGGGGCCAACGTCCTGACTTTC. Translated, it gives CASSRLPGLAGIGANVLTF.

This clone turned up a few times. This chain connects TRBV30 to TRBJ1-1; TRBD1 is a possible D gene (5 bases). This CDR3 is 11 amino acids long. Trimming cost V 8 bases and J 4 bases, with 11 bases left between them. From germline, CDR1 is GTSNPN and CDR2 SVGIG (reference sequence). CDR3 DNA sequence: TGTGCCCGAAGTGGGGGCACTGAAGCTTTCTTT. It specifies CARSGGTEAFF.

The CDR3 DNA sequence: TGTGCCAGCAGCTCCCCGGGGGGACTAGCGGGAGGACACTATAATGAGCAGTTCTTC. Its translation: CASSSPGGLAGGHYNEQFF. This chain joins TRBV7-6 and TRBJ2-1, with TRBD2 matching over 15 bases. The germline CDR1 and CDR2 sequences are SGHVS and FNYEAQ. This CDR3 is 19 amino acids long. V was pared by 4 bases and J by 7 bases, with 14 bases of the junction left unmatched.

This clone was counted a few times. The chain couples TRBV11-1 to TRBJ2-5; perhaps TRBD2 as D (6 bases). The CDR3 has 15 amino acids. V lost 7 bases to trimming and J lost 4 bases, with 19 bases between them. CDR1 is SGHAT and CDR2 is FQDESV in the germline V gene (reference sequence). The CDR3 sequence is CASTEGLSLRETQYF. In DNA, the CDR3 is TGTGCCAGCACCGAAGGACTATCCCTAAGAGAGACCCAGTACTTC.

CDR3 coding DNA: TGTGCCTGGACCGGAGGGGTCTCTGGAAACACCATATATTTT. It codes for CAWTGGVSGNTIYF. The chain has TRBV30 and TRBJ1-3, with D possibly matching TRBD1 (5 bases). Germline V gene sequence: CDR1 GTSNPN, CDR2 SVGIG (reference sequence). The length of the CDR3 is 14 residues. Trimming removed 4 bases from V and 0 bases from J, with 10 bases in between.

The chain is built from TRBV4-1 and TRBJ2-1; TRBD1 aligns across 8 bases. V shed 3 bases and J 4 bases; nucleotides not matched to a gene: 8. The CDR3 is made up of 16 amino acids. Germline V gene data show CDR1 as MGHRA and CDR2 as YSYEKL. For the CDR3, the DNA is TGCGCCAGCAGCCACCGACAGGGGTTGGTATACAATGAGCAGTTCTTC. This gives the protein CASSHRQGLVYNEQFF.

In its sample, this clone was seen once. The chain links TRBV6-5 to TRBJ2-5; D is uncertain. Germline CDR1 and CDR2: MNHEY and SVGAGI. V was pared by 0 bases and J by 4 bases, with 12 bases between. This CDR3 contains 15 residues. DNA of the CDR3: TGTGCCAGCAGTTACTCTGGTAATAGAGGAGAGACCCAGTACTTC. This gives the protein CASSYSGNRGETQYF.

V is TRBV7-2 and J is TRBJ2-7; maybe TRBD2 (6 bases). Looked up from germline, CDR1 is SGHTA and CDR2 is FQGNSA. This CDR3 comprises 15 residues. Trimming shortened V by 2 bases and J by 5 bases, and 16 bases separated the two germline ends. The CDR3 region has the DNA TGTGCCAGCAGCTTAATGGGGGACTCTTGGAACGAGCAGTACTTC. This translates into CASSLMGDSWNEQYF.

This chain links TRBV7-9 with TRBJ2-7; 7 positions match TRBD2. V dropped 4 bases and J dropped 6; count of bases not matched to a gene: 3. Germline V CDR1 and CDR2: SEHNR, FQNEAQ (reference sequence). The CDR3 loop spans 12 amino acids. CDR3 in amino acids: CASSWEGLEQYF. The DNA of the CDR3 is TGTGCCAGCAGCTGGGAGGGGCTCGAGCAGTACTTC.

This clone was observed a single time. J is TRBJ2-2 and V is TRBV2, with 10 bases that match TRBD2. Germline loops: CDR1 SNHLY, CDR2 FYNNEI. This CDR3 comprises 15 residues. V dropped 6 bases and J dropped 6; count of bases not matched to a gene: 7. Written as DNA, the CDR3 is TGTGCCAGCAGAGACACGGGACTAGCGTCCGGGGAGCTGTTTTTT. Its protein product is CASRDTGLASGELFF.

The chain employs TRBV30 and TRBJ1-2; D unclear. V dropped 4 bases and J dropped 0 bases, with 9 bases sitting between them. The CDR3 length is 13 residues. Per the germline V gene, CDR1 is GTSNPN and CDR2 is SVGIG (reference sequence). CDR3 sequence (DNA): TGTGCCTGGAAATCGGCAGCTAACTATGGCTACACCTTC. It is translated as CAWKSAANYGYTF.

This chain uses TRBV9 with TRBJ2-1; tentative D call: TRBD1 (5 bases). The CDR3 contains 15 residues. Trimming removed 0 bases at V and 6 bases at J, with 13 bases between. Per germline, CDR1 SGDLS and CDR2 YYNGEE. In DNA, the CDR3 is TGTGCCAGCAGCGTAGGGCAAACTCAGGGCAATGAGCAGTTCTTC. Residues: CASSVGQTQGNEQFF. The entire variable domain, with the rest obtained from reference TRBV9 and TRBJ2-1, is as follows: DSGVTQTPKHLITATGQRVTLRCSPRSGDLSVYWYQQSLDQGLQFLIQYYNGEERAKGNILERFSAQQFPDLHSELNLSSLELGDSALYFCASSVGQTQGNEQFFGPGTRLTVL.

The chain links TRBV7-2 to TRBJ2-4, with a weak D call TRBD2 (5 bases). The V end was cut by 5 bases, the J end by 6 bases, with 14 bases between. The CDR3 runs 14 residues. Germline-derived CDR1 and CDR2 are SGHTA and FQGNSA. DNA for the CDR3: TGTGCCAGCAGCACCCTACTAGTTAGAAACATTCAGTACTTC. It translates to CASSTLLVRNIQYF.

This chain links TRBV30 with TRBJ2-7; perhaps TRBD2 as D (6 bases). The CDR3 has 12 residues. Trimming took off 5 bases at V and 7 bases at J, with 15 bases between the two ends. The germline gives CDR1 GTSNPN, CDR2 SVGIG (reference sequence). The CDR3 protein is CAWGQGRGEQYF. CDR3 nucleotides: TGTGCCTGGGGACAAGGCCGGGGGGAGCAGTACTTC.